A single sample is the source of the 13 T cell receptor beta chains below, sequenced in a study of tumor-infiltrating lymphocytes in primary liver carcinoma (dated by TCRdb to 2016 to 2017). Total RNA and DNA were co-extracted without cell sorting from 20-30 mg of bulk tissue using the AllPrep DNA/RNA mini kit. These reads were obtained on an Illumina HiSeq 2500. Starting from approximately 500 ng total RNA, TCRbeta-specific cDNA was produced by reverse transcription with a constant-region primer and ProtoScript II reverse transcriptase. TCRbeta libraries were built with three nested multiplex PCR rounds, a slightly modified ARM-PCR procedure. Each of the first two PCR rounds ran for roughly 9 cycles and used multiplex TRBV1-TRBV30 forward primers together with a Cbeta reverse primer. TCRdb cleaned the public reads at Q25 with fastp, built clones with MiXCR and kept in-frame beta chains. Rows merge per CDR3 protein into single entries with the most common DNA and genes. The sample table shows approximately 120,000 distinct CDR3 sequences, and around 64% are seen once. Approximately 8.9% of the sample comes from the top ten.

Sample: liver tumor tissue from sampling region 3. This sample's cell subset or site label indicates: tumor region T3, left-lateral pole. The receptor source for this set is a woman aged 60-75 years with primary liver carcinoma and hepatitis B virus infection.

With regard to this clonotype: The conserved phenylalanine or tryptophan is not found at the CDR3 terminus, so this likely reflects a read error. J is TRBJ2-7 and V is TRBV6-5; no reliable D call. This CDR3 has 11 amino acids. V gave up 6 bases and J gave up 9 bases, with 12 bases separating them. Germline V gene lookup returns CDR1 MNHEY and CDR2 SVGAGI. For the CDR3, the DNA is TGTGCCAGCAGAAAAGGGCTCTGGCAGTACATC. Translated: CASRKGLWQYI.

The genes are TRBV29-1 and TRBJ2-1; the match to TRBD2 covers 8 bases. CDR3 length: 12 amino acids. V was clipped by 4 bases and J by 6 bases; unmatched bases: 2. The germline CDR1 and CDR2 sequences are SQVTM and ANQGSEA. CDR3 sequence reads: CSVGAGGNEQFF. The CDR3 bases are TGCAGCGTTGGTGCGGGAGGCAATGAGCAGTTCTTC.

This clonotype occurred a few times. One base away lies a much larger clone, so this may be a sequencing read error. The chain is built from TRBV7-9 and TRBJ2-2; D uncertain. CDR1 is SEHNR and CDR2 is FQNEAQ in the germline V gene (reference sequence). The CDR3 is made up of 13 amino acids. Trimming removed 3 bases at V and 6 bases at J, with 8 bases between. In DNA, the CDR3 is TGTGCCAGCAGCTTTTCGGACGCCGGGGAGCTGTTTTTT. Its translation is CASSFSDAGELFF.

In the case of this clonotype: The conserved phenylalanine or tryptophan normally closing the CDR3 is absent here, so this likely arose from a read error. It is unclear where the CDR3 begins or ends on the DNA, so no DNA is shown, and the CDR3 is as TCRdb lists it. CDR3 sequence: CASRNNKNTGELFY. The chain has TRBV11-3 and TRBJ2-2. Germline CDR1 SGHNT, CDR2 YENEEA. The CDR3 has 14 amino acids, counting both end residues.

Points on this clonotype: A read error may explain this, as a much larger clone is one base away. This chain joins TRBV7-8 and TRBJ2-3; D gene uncertain. In germline, CDR1 is SGHVS, CDR2 FQNEAQ. There are 14 residues in the CDR3. CDR3 nucleotides: TGTGCCAGCAGATTAGCCTGGGGCACAGATACGCAGTATTTT. This encodes CASRLAWGTDTQYF.

This clonotype was counted once. V usage is TRBV28 and J usage is TRBJ2-3, with D perhaps matching TRBD2 (6 bases). The ends were cut back, 5 bases at V and 11 bases at J, with 14 bases in the middle. Per germline, CDR1 MDHEN and CDR2 SYDVKM. This CDR3 region has 12 residues. The CDR3 spells CASSPGLHMQYF. DNA of the CDR3: TGTGCCAGCAGTCCGGGACTTCATATGCAGTATTTT.

Concerning this clonotype: Germline is not matched at one junction end, which may reflect a read error. The chain links TRBV11-3 to TRBJ2-7; 11 nucleotides align to TRBD1. The CDR3 consists of 15 residues. The germline CDR1 and CDR2 sequences are SGHNT and YENEEA. The chain's CDR3 is CASGLRTGGSLEQCF. CDR3 nucleotide sequence: TGTGCCAGCGGCTTAAGGACAGGGGGCTCCCTCGAGCAGTGCTTC.

About this clonotype itself: Given the absence of the conserved phenylalanine or tryptophan at the CDR3 end, a read error is likely. The DNA is left out, because the CDR3 cannot be placed on it with certainty; the CDR3 is given as TCRdb lists it. The chain joins TRBV11-2 to TRBJ2-7; TRBD2 is the table's D call, not checked against the DNA. The CDR3 contains 10 residues when both ends are counted. Germline CDR1 and CDR2: SGHAT and FQNNGV. CDR3 region: CASPASSLEY.

Comments on this clonotype: A read error may account for a junction end that differs from germline. The rearrangement joins TRBV7-3 to TRBJ2-1; 10 nucleotides line up with TRBD2. The CDR3 runs 16 residues. Germline CDR1 is SGHTA and CDR2 is FQGTGA. CDR3 loop: CASIYHSSGGYSEQFF. CDR3 nucleotide sequence: TGTGCCAGCATCTATCATTCTAGCGGGGGCTACAGTGAGCAGTTCTTC.

In the case of this clonotype: The germline gene is not matched at one end of the junction; a read error may be the cause. V and J are TRBV5-1 and TRBJ2-3; possibly TRBD1 for D (5 bases). The CDR3 is 16 amino acids. In germline, CDR1 is SGHRS, CDR2 YFSETQ. The DNA of the CDR3 is TGCGCCAGCAGCTTCTCGCCTACCACATGCACAGGTACGCAGTATTTT. Translated: CASSFSPTTCTGTQYF.

This clonotype turned up a few times. This sequence may be a read error, since a much larger clone differs from it by one base. V usage is TRBV12-3 or TRBV12-4 and J usage is TRBJ1-1; D gene unclear. This CDR3 has 15 amino acids. CDR3 sequence: CVSRSLAGRMTEAFF. The CDR3 bases are TGTGTCAGCAGGTCCCTGGCGGGTAGGATGACTGAAGCTTTCTTT.

V and J are TRBV10-2 and TRBJ2-5; D possibly corresponds to TRBD2 (6 bases). The CDR3 loop spans 15 amino acids. Trimming cost V 8 bases and J 1 base, with 17 bases left between them. Germline assignment: CDR1 WSHSY and CDR2 SAAADI. The CDR3 sequence: CASRLSGAAQETQYF. CDR3 DNA: TGCGCCAGCCGACTATCGGGAGCGGCCCAAGAGACCCAGTACTTC.

This clonotype appeared many times. The CDR3 here is CASSPDGHSGANVLTF. CDR3 bases: TGTGCCAGCAGCCCCGACGGCCACTCTGGGGCCAACGTCCTGACTTTC. The chain employs TRBV5-5 and TRBJ2-6; D remains ambiguous. Deletions cut 4 bases from V and 0 bases from J, with 11 bases between. CDR1 SGHKS and CDR2 YYEKEE come from the germline V gene (reference sequence). The CDR3 is 16 amino acids.